This T cell receptor beta chain came from a study of T cell responses to AZD1222 COVID-19 vaccine. Study-wide findings and caveats: No repertoire was sampled before or during the peak T cell response, only after it. At baseline, just a handful of AZD1222 recipients tested seropositive.

Details on this clone: Its antigen is unknown.

Profiling relied on immunoSEQ multiplex PCR, and the TCRdb table lists in-frame clones only, not all of them. The data contain about 110,000 clones, 89% of them seen just once; the ten biggest clones take up less than 4%. The CDR3 length is 15 residues. With 0 bases removed from V and 0 bases from J, the gap between germline ends came to 7 bases. In germline, CDR1 is SGHKS, CDR2 YYEKEE (reference sequence). The chain employs TRBV5-5 and TRBJ2-1; TRBD2 might be the D (5 bases). The sample here was peripheral blood, taken on day 0 of MenACWY control vaccination. The clonotype originates from an adult in good health. CDR3 sequence reads: CASSLVGSSYNEQFF. The CDR3 coding sequence is TGTGCCAGCAGCTTGGTTGGGAGCTCCTACAATGAGCAGTTCTTC.